Given below is one T cell receptor beta chain in context. This record belongs to a study of blood T cell repertoires in COVID-19. Across the study: Sample material is recorded as cDNA or gDNA derived from T cells, B-cell-depleted T cells, or PBMCs.

TCRdb's table, derived via immunoSEQ multiplex PCR, lists solely in-frame clones and lacks some. The sample holds 85,000 to 95,000 clones, more than 70% seen once. J lost 5 bases, V lost 6 bases, and 7 bases had no gene match. The CDR3 totals 14 residues. Germline V gives CDR1 MDHEN, CDR2 SYDVKM. The TCR comes from a human donor with acute or convalescent COVID-19. The donor label of this sample is uncertain. The chain uses TRBV28 and TRBJ1-5; 7 bases line up with TRBD1. The sequenced material came from peripheral blood. In DNA, the CDR3 is TGTGCCAGCAGCCCTACAGGGGACCATCAGCCCCAGCATTTT. It translates to CASSPTGDHQPQHF.